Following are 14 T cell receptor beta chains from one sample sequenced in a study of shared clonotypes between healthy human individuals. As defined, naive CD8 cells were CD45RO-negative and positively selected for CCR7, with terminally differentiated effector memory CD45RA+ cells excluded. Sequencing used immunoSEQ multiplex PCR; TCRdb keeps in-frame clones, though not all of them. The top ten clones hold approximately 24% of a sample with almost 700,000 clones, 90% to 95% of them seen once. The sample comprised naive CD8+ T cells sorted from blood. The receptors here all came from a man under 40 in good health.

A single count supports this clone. CDR3 sequence reads: CAREWDRGGETQYF. In DNA form, the CDR3 reads TGTGCCAGGGAATGGGACAGGGGGGGGGAGACCCAGTACTTC. This chain links TRBV2 with TRBJ2-5; 11 positions match TRBD1. Germline CDR1 is SNHLY and CDR2 is FYNNEI. This CDR3 contains 14 residues. V was pared by 9 bases and J by 5 bases, with 8 bases of the junction left unmatched. Full variable domain (rest looked up from reference TRBV2 and TRBJ2-5): EPEVTQTPSHQVTQMGQEVILRCVPISNHLYFYWYRQILGQKVEFLVSFYNNEISEKSEIFDDQFSVERPDGSNFTLKIRSTKLEDSAMYFCAREWDRGGETQYFGPGTRLLVL.

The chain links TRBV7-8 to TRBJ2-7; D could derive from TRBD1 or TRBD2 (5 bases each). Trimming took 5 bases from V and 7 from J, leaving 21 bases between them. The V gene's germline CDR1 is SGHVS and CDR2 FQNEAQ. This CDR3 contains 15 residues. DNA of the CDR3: TGTGCCAGCAGCAGCCGGGACCCATCGTTGGGGGAGCAGTACTTC. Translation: CASSSRDPSLGEQYF.

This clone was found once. CDR3 DNA: TGCGCCAGCAGCCCAGCAGGGGGTAGCGCGGGATACTCCTACGAGCAGTACTTC. Protein sequence: CASSPAGGSAGYSYEQYF. The V and J genes are TRBV4-3 and TRBJ2-7; maybe TRBD1 (7 bases). Trimming removed 4 bases at V and 0 bases at J, with 22 bases between. Looked up from germline, CDR1 is LGHNA and CDR2 is YSLEER. The CDR3 is 18 amino acids.

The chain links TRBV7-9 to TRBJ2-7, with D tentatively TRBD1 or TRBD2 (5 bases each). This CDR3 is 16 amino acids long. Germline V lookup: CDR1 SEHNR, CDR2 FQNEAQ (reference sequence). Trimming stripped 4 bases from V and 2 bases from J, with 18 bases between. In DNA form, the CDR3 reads TGTGCCAGCAGCTCACACCCCGCGTGGGGGACCTACGAGCAGTACTTC. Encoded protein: CASSSHPAWGTYEQYF.

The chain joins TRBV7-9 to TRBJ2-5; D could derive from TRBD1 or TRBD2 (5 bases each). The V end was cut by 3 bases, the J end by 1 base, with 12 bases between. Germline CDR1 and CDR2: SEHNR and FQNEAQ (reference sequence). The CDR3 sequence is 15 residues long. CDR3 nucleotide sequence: TGTGCCAGCAGCTTCCTTGTCGGGACCCAAGAGACCCAGTACTTC. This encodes CASSFLVGTQETQYF.

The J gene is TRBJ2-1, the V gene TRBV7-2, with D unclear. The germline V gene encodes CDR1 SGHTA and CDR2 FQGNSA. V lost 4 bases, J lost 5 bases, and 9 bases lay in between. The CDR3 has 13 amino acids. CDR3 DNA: TGTGCCAGCAGCTCCTATCCGGACAATGAGCAGTTCTTC. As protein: CASSSYPDNEQFF.

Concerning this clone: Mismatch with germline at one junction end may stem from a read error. The CDR3 here is CARRLETGVTEAFF. In nucleotides, the CDR3 is TGTGCCAGAAGATTGGAGACAGGGGTCACTGAAGCTTTCTTT. J is TRBJ1-1 and V is TRBV5-3, with 8 bases identical to TRBD1. TRBV5-3 carries the ORF label, with uncertain function. The CDR3 loop spans 14 amino acids.

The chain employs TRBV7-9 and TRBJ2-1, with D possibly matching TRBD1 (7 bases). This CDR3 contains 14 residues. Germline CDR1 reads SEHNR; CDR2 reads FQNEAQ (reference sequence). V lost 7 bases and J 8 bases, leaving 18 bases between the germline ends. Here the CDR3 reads CASKGAGRRDEQFF. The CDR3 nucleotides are TGTGCCAGCAAGGGGGCGGGAAGGAGGGATGAGCAGTTCTTC.

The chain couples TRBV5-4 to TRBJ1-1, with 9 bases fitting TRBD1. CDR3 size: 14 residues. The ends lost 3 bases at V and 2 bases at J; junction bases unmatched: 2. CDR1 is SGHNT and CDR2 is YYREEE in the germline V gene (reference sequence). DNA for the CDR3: TGTGCCAGCAGCTCGGGACAGGGAAACACTGAAGCTTTCTTT. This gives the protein CASSSGQGNTEAFF.

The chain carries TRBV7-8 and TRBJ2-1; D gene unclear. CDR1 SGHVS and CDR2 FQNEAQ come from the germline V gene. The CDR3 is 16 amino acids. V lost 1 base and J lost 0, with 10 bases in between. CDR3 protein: CASSLEFTGSYNEQFF. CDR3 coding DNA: TGTGCCAGCAGCTTAGAATTCACCGGCTCCTACAATGAGCAGTTCTTC. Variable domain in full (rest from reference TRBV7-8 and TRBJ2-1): GAGVSQSPRYKVAKRGQDVALRCDPISGHVSLFWYQQALGQGPEFLTYFQNEAQLDKSGLPSDRFFAERPEGSVSTLKIQRTQQEDSAVYLCASSLEFTGSYNEQFFGPGTRLTVL.

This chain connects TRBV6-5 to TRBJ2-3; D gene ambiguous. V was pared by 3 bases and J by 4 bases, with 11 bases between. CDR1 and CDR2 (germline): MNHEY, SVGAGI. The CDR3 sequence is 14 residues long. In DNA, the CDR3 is TGTGCCAGCAGTTATGTCTCCTTGGCAGATACGCAGTATTTT. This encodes CASSYVSLADTQYF.

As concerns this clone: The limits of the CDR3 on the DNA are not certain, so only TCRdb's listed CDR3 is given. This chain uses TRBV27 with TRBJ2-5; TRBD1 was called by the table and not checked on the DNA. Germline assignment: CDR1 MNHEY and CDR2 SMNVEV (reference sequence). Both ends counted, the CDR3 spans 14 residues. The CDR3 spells CASSILGQQETQYF.

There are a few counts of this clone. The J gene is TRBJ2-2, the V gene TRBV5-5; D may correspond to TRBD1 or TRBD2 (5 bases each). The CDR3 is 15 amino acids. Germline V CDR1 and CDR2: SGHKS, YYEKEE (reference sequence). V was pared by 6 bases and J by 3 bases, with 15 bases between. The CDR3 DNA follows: TGTGCCAGCACCTCAGCGGACACTTACACCGGGGAGCTGTTTTTT. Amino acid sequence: CASTSADTYTGELFF.

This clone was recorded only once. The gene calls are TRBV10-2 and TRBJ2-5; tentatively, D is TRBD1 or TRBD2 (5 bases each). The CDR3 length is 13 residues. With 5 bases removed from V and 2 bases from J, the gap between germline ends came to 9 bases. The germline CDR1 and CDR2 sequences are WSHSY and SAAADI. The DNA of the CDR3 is TGCGCCAGCAGTCACGGGACGCAAGAGACCCAGTACTTC. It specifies CASSHGTQETQYF.